This T cell receptor (beta chain) was sequenced during a study of blood T cell repertoires in COVID-19. Across the study: COVID-19 samples collected from the United States, Italy and Spain covered acute and convalescent phases.

As processed by the authors: Amplification with reference gene primers provided the estimates of nucleated cell counts. Sequencing was performed with immunoSEQ multiplex PCR; in TCRdb, only in-frame clones are kept and a portion is missing. V and J calls plus clone size are reproduced from that table; the DNA served to infer D and trimming. The repertoire holds under 250,000 clones, with around 90% as singletons. The table lists this clone with a few counts. The CDR3 runs to 17 residues. V gave up 1 base and J gave up 5 bases, with 18 bases separating them. Per germline, CDR1 LGHNA and CDR2 YNFKEQ. The genes are TRBV4-2 and TRBJ1-5; tentatively, D is TRBD1 (6 bases). The TCR comes from a man older than 75 with acute or convalescent COVID-19. Sequenced input: peripheral blood. CDR3 sequence: CASSQGGGRRYDQPQHF. The CDR3, as DNA: TGTGCCAGCAGCCAAGGAGGGGGACGCCGATACGATCAGCCCCAGCATTTT.